Sequencing of this T cell receptor beta chain was carried out in a study of shared clonotypes between healthy human individuals. General study points: On the whole, naive subsets had larger estimated richness than memory subsets had.

In regard to this clone: No antigen is known for it.

This CDR3 contains 16 residues. Germline CDR1 and CDR2: GTSNPN and SVGIG (reference sequence). Trimming removed 4 bases from V and 3 bases from J, with 19 bases in between. Using immunoSEQ multiplex PCR, the repertoire was profiled, and TCRdb retains in-frame clones only, with some absent. Of roughly 700,000 clones listed, about 74% are singletons. Sequenced material: memory CD4+ T cells sorted from blood. The subset denotes: CD45RA-negative fraction. This TCR derives from a woman aged 25-40 years in good health. V usage is TRBV30 and J usage is TRBJ1-3; possible D gene TRBD1, 5 bases. Here the CDR3 DNA reads TGTGCCTGGACTGTAGGCGTCGGGACTTTTGGAAACACCATATATTTT. This gives the protein CAWTVGVGTFGNTIYF.